Included here is one T cell receptor beta chain sequence, with context. This receptor's antigen is unknown. No much larger clone is present one base from it, and per-base qualities are unavailable. The data stem from a study of T cells after yellow fever vaccination (dated by TCRdb to the late 2010s). General notes on the study: The SMART-Seq v4 Ultra Low Input RNA kit was used to prepare libraries from fractions with low cell numbers. The cohort comprised two healthy male donors, one aged 18 to 30 and one aged 30 to 40 years. Bulk PBMC replicates and cell subsets were isolated from blood drawn at multiple timepoints before and after both primary and secondary immunization. To follow T-cell clones before and after both primary and booster YFV17D yellow fever vaccination, bulk TCR alpha and beta repertoires underwent longitudinal sequencing. Points the paper makes about the study in general: A small share of clonotypes occurred in both CD4 and CD8 compartments, likely arising from convergent recombination. Computational filtering was required because FACS-sorted repertoires could contain abundant contaminating clonotypes from the bulk population. Only two donors were included in the study, so the extent to which the findings can be generalized is limited. After the booster, most of the clones that had expanded following primary vaccination were detected again (roughly 96% of CD4 and around 90% of CD8), which suggests that memory was broadly maintained. The secondary T-cell response was weaker than the primary response but faster, peaking on day 5 instead of day 15.

TCR cDNA was synthesized by 5'RACE template switching, which introduced a universal primer site and unique molecular identifiers. Priming of cDNA synthesis was performed from both the TCR alpha and TCR beta constant segments. Two PCR steps were used to amplify libraries, with sample barcodes and sequencing adapters being added in the second step. Libraries were sequenced on Illumina HiSeq 2500 (2x100 bp) or NovaSeq (2x150 bp). The original pipeline was this. Reads were demultiplexed and collapsed into UMI consensus sequences with MIGEC, and V(D)J alignment was performed with MiXCR. Using edgeR on replicate PBMC samples, clonotypes were called vaccine-responding if FDR was below 0.01 and the log2 fold change was above 5 up to day 15. Bulk clonotypes were assigned CD4 or CD8 identity according to which sequenced CD4 or CD8 repertoire held them at higher abundance. The public reads were quality trimmed at Q25 with fastp and then assembled into clones with MiXCR by TCRdb, keeping productive beta chains. CDR3 protein sequences are deduplicated, and each keeps its most common genes and DNA. The V and J calls were not made by the authors but by TCRdb's processing. This sample comprises about 360,000 distinct CDR3 sequences, approximately 6% of them detected only once. Of the sample, 15% falls within the top ten clones.

The CDR3 holds 16 amino acids from the cysteine to the phenylalanine. The DNA shown is the 48-base CDR3, in frame from base 1. The germline V end is reduced by 0 bases and the J end by 7 bases; junction bases left unmatched: 5. In the germline V gene (reference sequence), CDR1 corresponds to MNHEY and CDR2 to SMNVEV. The treatment or condition label here, explained by the study, means: live attenuated yellow fever vaccine strain. At each blood-draw timepoint, two biological replicates of bulk PBMCs were collected. A standard Ficoll-Paque protocol was used to isolate PBMCs from peripheral blood. TriZol was used to extract RNA from bulk PBMCs, CD4 and CD8 fractions, and dextramer-positive and dextramer-negative fractions.

This sequence originates from a man in his thirties or forties who received the YFV17D yellow fever vaccine. This receptor chain uses TRBV27 and TRBJ2-1; TRBD2 agrees with 11 junctional bases. The sequences come from PBMCs, collected 5 days after the yellow fever booster vaccination. The nucleotide sequence is TGTGCCAGCAGTTTATCCCCTAGCGGGAGGAAAAATGAGCAGTTCTTC. Translated, it gives CASSLSPSGRKNEQFF.